These 5 T cell receptor beta chains originate from one sample sequenced in a study of OX40 agonist ivuxolimab in advanced cancers. Assay: immunoSEQ multiplex PCR; the TCRdb copy retains only in-frame clones and omits some. The repertoire holds around 86,000 clones, 70% to 90% seen once, with 0.38% in the top ten. The material sequenced was CD4+ or CD8+ T cells sorted from blood, taken in a trial of the OX40 agonist ivuxolimab. The receptor set was obtained from an adult with an advanced solid tumor such as melanoma, head and neck, liver or kidney cancer.

This clone has just one count. The rearrangement links TRBV10-1 to TRBJ2-3; D gene unclear. Trimming removed 6 bases at V and 0 bases at J, with 10 bases between. The CDR3 length is 14 residues. Looked up from germline, CDR1 is WNHNN and CDR2 is SYGVQD (reference sequence). CDR3 bases: TGCGCCAGCAGCCTTACTACTAGCACAGATACGCAGTATTTT. The encoded protein is CASSLTTSTDTQYF.

This chain joins TRBV7-8 and TRBJ1-5, with D maybe TRBD1 (5 bases). V lost 5 bases and J 0 bases, leaving 8 bases between the germline ends. The V gene's germline CDR1 is SGHVS and CDR2 FQNEAQ. The CDR3 loop spans 14 amino acids. DNA for the CDR3: TGTGCCAGCAGCCCCGGGGGTAGCAATCAGCCCCAGCATTTT. Its protein product is CASSPGGSNQPQHF.

This chain uses TRBV9 with TRBJ2-6; 12 bases agree with TRBD1. Germline V gene lookup returns CDR1 SGDLS and CDR2 YYNGEE. Trimming removed 3 bases from V and 1 base from J; junction bases left unmatched: 11. This CDR3 region has 20 residues. CDR3 sequence: CASSGGQGALLGSGANVLTF. The CDR3 DNA reads as TGTGCCAGCAGCGGGGGACAGGGGGCGCTACTTGGGTCTGGGGCCAACGTCCTGACTTTC.

The V gene is TRBV27, the J gene TRBJ2-2, with D hard to call. The CDR3 is 15 residues long. Trimming cost V 7 bases and J 4 bases, with 16 bases left between them. Germline CDR1 reads MNHEY; CDR2 reads SMNVEV (reference sequence). CDR3: CASKLNSVGTGELFF. Written as DNA, the CDR3 is TGTGCCAGCAAACTGAACAGCGTCGGCACCGGGGAGCTGTTTTTT.

CDR3 bases: TGTGCCAGCAGTTACTCGACAGGGCAGCGTTCTGAAGCTTTCTTT. Translation gives CASSYSTGQRSEAFF. The gene calls are TRBV6-5 and TRBJ1-1, with TRBD1 matching over 7 bases. From germline, CDR1 is MNHEY and CDR2 SVGAGI. The CDR3 totals 15 residues. V lost 0 bases to trimming and J lost 6 bases; unmatched junction nucleotides: 7.